This T cell receptor (beta chain) originates from a study of T cell responses to AZD1222 COVID-19 vaccine. TCRdb's copy holds only in-frame clones and misses some; the assay was immunoSEQ multiplex PCR. Among 200,000 to 250,000 clones listed, about 95% were seen once. The source material was peripheral blood, sampled 28 days after the second dose of the MenACWY control vaccine. The TCR was taken from an adult who received the MenACWY meningococcal vaccine as a control.

The CDR3 bases are TGTGCCAGCAGTTTGACGACATCATACAATGAGCAGTTCTTC. It is translated as CASSLTTSYNEQFF. V usage is TRBV28 and J usage is TRBJ2-1; D call uncertain. V lost 3 bases to trimming and J lost 4 bases, with 10 bases between them. Germline V CDR1 and CDR2: MDHEN, SYDVKM. This CDR3 spans 14 amino acids.